This T cell receptor (beta chain) is drawn from a study of spatial heterogeneity in lung cancer. Study as a whole: The follow-up PBMC samples were sequenced whenever they were available. The median time to follow-up was two to three years after resection. Sequencing consistently turned up more beta-chain sequences than alpha-chain sequences. The average count in raw reads for each unique TCR and UMI combination exceeded 8.5 appearances.

This clonotype has a handful of counts. Single TCR cDNA molecules each had their own unique molecular identifier. Using its own MiXCR run on the 5' RACE reads, TCRdb lists one record per CDR3 protein. The profile shows just over 70,000 distinct CDR3 sequences, roughly 8.9% of them singletons. Unmatched junction bases numbered 4, after V lost 3 bases and J lost 0 bases. The germline gives CDR1 MDHEN, CDR2 SYDVKM. CDR3 length: 15 amino acids. Time point of the sample: blood at routine non-recurrence follow-up after resection. The sequence was collected from a female donor with early-stage non-small cell lung cancer. The J gene is TRBJ2-7, the V gene TRBV28; 8 bases match TRBD1. Sequences were derived from PBMCs, sampled at follow-up. CDR3 sequence reads: CASSFAGGSSYEQYF. In DNA form, the CDR3 reads TGTGCCAGCAGTTTCGCAGGGGGCAGCTCCTACGAGCAGTACTTC.